The T cell receptor beta chain under discussion was sequenced for a study of blood T cell repertoires in COVID-19. Trimming took 7 bases from V and 4 from J; bases not matched to a gene: 1. CDR1 is KGHDR and CDR2 is SFDVKD in the germline V gene. The CDR3 loop spans 13 amino acids. Produced via immunoSEQ multiplex PCR; TCRdb's table is partial and in-frame only. Among some 400,000 clones listed, around nine tenths were seen once. The receptor was isolated from a human donor in a cohort sampled during active COVID-19. The chain employs TRBV24-1 and TRBJ2-3; 10 nucleotides align to TRBD1. The sequenced material came from peripheral blood. The CDR3 coding sequence is TGTGCCACCAGGACAGGGGGCTCAGATACGCAGTATTTT. Translated: CATRTGGSDTQYF.